Below are 15 T cell receptor beta chains sequenced from a single sample in a study of blood T cell repertoires in COVID-19. Method: immunoSEQ multiplex PCR; TCRdb's copy keeps in-frame clones and lacks some. The sample lists under 200,000 clones; 65% to 90% were seen once. Specimen: peripheral blood. All receptors derive from a man in his sixties with acute or convalescent COVID-19.

The chain links TRBV5-1 to TRBJ1-1; D is uncertain. CDR1 and CDR2 from the germline V gene are SGHRS and YFSETQ. This CDR3 is 13 amino acids long. V lost 1 base to trimming and J lost 1 base, with 5 bases between them. The CDR3 DNA reads TGCGCCAGCAGCTTGACAGCGAACACTGAAGCTTTCTTT. Residues: CASSLTANTEAFF.

The V gene is TRBV6-6, the J gene TRBJ2-3; 8 nucleotides align to TRBD2. Trimming at V came to 5 bases and at J to 0 bases, leaving 25 bases not matched to a gene. The CDR3 covers 22 residues. The germline V gene encodes CDR1 MNHNY and CDR2 SVGAGI (reference sequence). This CDR3 is CASSPRGGLAGPGIISTDTQYF. CDR3 DNA sequence: TGTGCCAGCAGTCCCCGGGGAGGACTAGCTGGCCCGGGAATAATCAGCACAGATACGCAGTATTTT.

This chain connects TRBV10-3 to TRBJ1-5, with D perhaps matching TRBD1 (5 bases). CDR1 and CDR2 from the germline V gene are ENHRY and SYGVKD. V gave up 2 bases and J gave up 7 bases, with 9 bases separating them. CDR3 length: 13 residues. The CDR3 DNA sequence: TGTGCCATCAGTGAGGGGCAGGGCCAGCCCCAGCATTTT. Translated, it gives CAISEGQGQPQHF.

The V gene is TRBV12-3 or TRBV12-4, the J gene TRBJ1-2; TRBD1 agrees at 7 bases. CDR3 length: 13 residues. V was clipped by 6 bases and J by 6 bases; unmatched bases: 7. The CDR3 DNA reads as TGTGCCAGCAGCCGCCTACAGGGGAATGGCTACACCTTC. Translating it yields CASSRLQGNGYTF.

The chain has TRBV27 and TRBJ1-5; possibly TRBD1 for D (5 bases). The CDR3 consists of 14 residues. With 6 bases removed from V and 1 base from J, the gap between germline ends came to 10 bases. Germline CDR1 reads MNHEY; CDR2 reads SMNVEV (reference sequence). The CDR3 here is CASRVGGSNQPQHF. DNA of the CDR3: TGTGCCAGCAGGGTCGGGGGAAGCAATCAGCCCCAGCATTTT.

The chain is built from TRBV3-1 (or the pseudogene TRBV3-2) and TRBJ2-7; 9 nucleotides match TRBD2. Germline V gives CDR1 LGHDT, CDR2 YNNKEL (reference sequence). The CDR3 loop spans 17 amino acids. Unmatched junction bases numbered 11, after V lost 2 bases and J lost 3 bases. CDR3 in DNA: TGTGCCAGCAGCCAACTTCCGACTAGCGGAGAGTTCTACGAGCAGTACTTC. This encodes CASSQLPTSGEFYEQYF.

V usage is TRBV11-2 and J usage is TRBJ2-7; 9 bases agree with TRBD2. CDR1 is SGHAT, CDR2 FQNNGV, per germline. The trim removed 10 bases at V and 6 bases at J, leaving 16 bases unmatched. The CDR3 runs 15 residues. The CDR3 loop reads CAKNPRTSAFGEQYF. Written as DNA, the CDR3 is TGTGCCAAAAACCCAAGGACTAGCGCCTTCGGCGAGCAGTACTTC.

The chain uses TRBV19 and TRBJ2-7; 11 bases line up with TRBD2. This CDR3 is built from 16 residues. With 6 bases clipped from V and 3 bases from J, the junction kept 10 bases outside the gene matches. In germline, CDR1 is LNHDA, CDR2 SQIVND (reference sequence). The chain's CDR3 is CASRSLTSGGYYEQYF. CDR3 nucleotide sequence: TGTGCCAGTAGATCCCTTACTAGCGGGGGTTACTACGAGCAGTACTTC.

This chain connects TRBV6-2 or TRBV6-3 to TRBJ2-5; 8 bases line up with TRBD1. The J segment lost 8 bases and the V segment lost 5 bases, leaving 13 bases of the junction unmatched. This CDR3 has 15 amino acids. Germline lookup yields CDR1 MNHEY and CDR2 SVGEGT. This chain's CDR3 is CASSAPRGRGVTQYF. Written as DNA, the CDR3 is TGTGCCAGCAGTGCCCCCAGGGGGCGCGGCGTTACCCAGTACTTC.

As DNA, the CDR3 is TGTGCCATCAGTGAGCCTCGGACTAGCGGGAGGGGCAGGGACGAGCAGTACTTC. Translated, it gives CAISEPRTSGRGRDEQYF. V gene TRBV10-3 combines with J gene TRBJ2-7, with 15 positions matching TRBD2. Trimming at V came to 2 bases and at J to 5 bases, leaving 10 bases not matched to a gene. Germline CDR1 is ENHRY and CDR2 is SYGVKD. The CDR3 loop spans 18 amino acids.

This clone was observed a single time. The rearrangement joins TRBV6-6 to TRBJ2-5; 11 nucleotides align to TRBD2. V trimming: 5 bases; J trimming: 9 bases; junction bases outside the gene matches: 26. The CDR3 consists of 20 residues. CDR1 MNHNY and CDR2 SVGAGI come from the germline V gene (reference sequence). The CDR3 bases are TGTGCCAGCAGTCCCCAAACCCGACTAGCGGGGACCCTTGGGAGAAGTCCCCAGTACTTC. Protein: CASSPQTRLAGTLGRSPQYF.

The chain couples TRBV5-1 to TRBJ2-3, with 16 bases that match TRBD2. The CDR3 totals 17 residues. Germline CDR1 is SGHRS and CDR2 is YFSETQ. V lost 3 bases and J lost 5; bases outside the gene matches: 6. The CDR3 coding sequence is TGCGCCAGCAGCTCGGGACTAGCGGGAGGGGTTGAAGATACGCAGTATTTT. Translating gives CASSSGLAGGVEDTQYF.

The chain couples TRBV14 to TRBJ1-1, with TRBD1 matching over 10 bases. Trimming removed 5 bases from V and 1 base from J; junction bases left unmatched: 4. The CDR3 covers 15 residues. From germline, CDR1 is SGHDN and CDR2 FVKESK. CDR3 DNA: TGTGCCAGCAGCTCTAGACAGGGGGCGAACACTGAAGCTTTCTTT. Translating it yields CASSSRQGANTEAFF.

This rearrangement joins TRBV7-8 to TRBJ2-1; weak D call: TRBD1 (7 bases). The V and J ends lost 6 bases and 0 bases respectively, with 12 bases between them. The germline V gene encodes CDR1 SGHVS and CDR2 FQNEAQ. The length of the CDR3 is 15 residues. As DNA, the CDR3 is TGTGCCAGCAGTCCCAGGGGGGCCTCCTACAATGAGCAGTTCTTC. As protein: CASSPRGASYNEQFF.

The chain has TRBV7-2 and TRBJ2-1; 8 nucleotides agree with TRBD1. This CDR3 contains 16 residues. The germline V gene encodes CDR1 SGHTA and CDR2 FQGNSA. With 1 base clipped from V and 3 bases from J, the junction kept 5 bases outside the gene matches. In nucleotides, the CDR3 is TGTGCCAGCAGCTTAGTCAGGACAGGGCACTACAATGAGCAGTTCTTC. This encodes CASSLVRTGHYNEQFF.